This TCR beta chain was retrieved from a study of blood T cell repertoires in COVID-19. Across the whole study: Italy, Spain and the United States were the sources of the convalescent and acute COVID-19 samples.

Original processing notes: By means of reference gene primer amplification, nucleated cell counts were estimated. TCRdb's table, derived via immunoSEQ multiplex PCR, lists solely in-frame clones and lacks some. That table gives V, J and clone size, and the DNA gave D and trimming. In the table there are over 350,000 clones, 75% to 90% of which are singletons. The CDR3 runs 16 residues. Looked up from germline, CDR1 is LGHNA and CDR2 is YNFKEQ. V lost 4 bases and J lost 4; bases outside the gene matches: 12. Sequenced sample: peripheral blood. The chain is built from TRBV4-2 and TRBJ2-7, with TRBD2 matching over 8 bases. The origin of this receptor is a woman aged 25 to 39 with active or convalescent COVID-19. The chain's CDR3 is CASSRLSGGHNYEQYF. The CDR3 nucleotides read TGTGCCAGCAGCCGTTTATCGGGGGGGCACAATTACGAGCAGTACTTC.